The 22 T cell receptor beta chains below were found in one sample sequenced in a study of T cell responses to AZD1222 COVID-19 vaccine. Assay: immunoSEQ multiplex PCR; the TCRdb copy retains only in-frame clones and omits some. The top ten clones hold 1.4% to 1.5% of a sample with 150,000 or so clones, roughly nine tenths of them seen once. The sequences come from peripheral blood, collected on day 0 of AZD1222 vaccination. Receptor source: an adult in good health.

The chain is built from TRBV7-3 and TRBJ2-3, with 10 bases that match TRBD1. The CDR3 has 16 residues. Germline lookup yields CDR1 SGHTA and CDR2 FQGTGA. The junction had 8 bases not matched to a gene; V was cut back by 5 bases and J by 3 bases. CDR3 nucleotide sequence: TGTGCCAGCAGCGATCGCGGGGGACAGGGGACAGATACGCAGTATTTT. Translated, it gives CASSDRGGQGTDTQYF.

The CDR3 region is CSVIKGGTEAFF. The CDR3 DNA reads as TGCAGCGTTATTAAAGGTGGCACTGAAGCTTTCTTT. The V gene is TRBV29-1, the J gene TRBJ1-1; no clear D. CDR3 size: 12 residues. V lost 5 bases, J lost 4 bases, and 11 bases lay in between. Germline V gene data show CDR1 as SQVTM and CDR2 as ANQGSEA.

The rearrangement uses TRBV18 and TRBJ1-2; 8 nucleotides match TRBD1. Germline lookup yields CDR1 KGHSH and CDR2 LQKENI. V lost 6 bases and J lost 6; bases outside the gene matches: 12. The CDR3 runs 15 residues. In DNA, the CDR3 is TGTGCCAGCTCCAGGAGCCAACAGGGGGACCATGGCTACACCTTC. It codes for CASSRSQQGDHGYTF.

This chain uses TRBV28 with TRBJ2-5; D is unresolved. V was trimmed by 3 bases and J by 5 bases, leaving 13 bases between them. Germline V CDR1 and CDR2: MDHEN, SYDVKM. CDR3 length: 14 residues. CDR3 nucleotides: TGTGCCAGCAGTTTTAGTAGGGTGTCGGAGACCCAGTACTTC. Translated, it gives CASSFSRVSETQYF.

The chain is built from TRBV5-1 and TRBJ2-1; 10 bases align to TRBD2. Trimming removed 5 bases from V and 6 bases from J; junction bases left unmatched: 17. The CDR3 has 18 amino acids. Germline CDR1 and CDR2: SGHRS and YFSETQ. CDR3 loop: CASSLAHFGLADINEQFF. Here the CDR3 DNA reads TGCGCCAGCAGTTTAGCCCACTTCGGACTAGCGGATATCAATGAGCAGTTCTTC.

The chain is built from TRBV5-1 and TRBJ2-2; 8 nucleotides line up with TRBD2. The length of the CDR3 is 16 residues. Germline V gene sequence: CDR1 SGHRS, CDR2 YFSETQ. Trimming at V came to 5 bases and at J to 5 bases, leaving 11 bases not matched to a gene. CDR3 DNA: TGCGCCAGCAGTTACGGGAGGGAGCTAGAAACCGGGGAGCTGTTTTTT. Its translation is CASSYGRELETGELFF. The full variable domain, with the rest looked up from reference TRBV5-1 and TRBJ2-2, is KAGVTQTPRYLIKTRGQQVTLSCSPISGHRSVSWYQQTPGQGLQFLFEYFSETQRNKGNFPGRFSGRQFSNSRSEMNVSTLELGDSALYLCASSYGRELETGELFFGEGSRLTVL.

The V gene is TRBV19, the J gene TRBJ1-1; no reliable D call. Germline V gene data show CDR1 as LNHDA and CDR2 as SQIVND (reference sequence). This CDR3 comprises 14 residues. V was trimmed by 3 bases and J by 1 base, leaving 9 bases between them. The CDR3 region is CASSISTGNTEAFF. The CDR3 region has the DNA TGTGCCAGTAGTATTTCTACGGGGAACACTGAAGCTTTCTTT.

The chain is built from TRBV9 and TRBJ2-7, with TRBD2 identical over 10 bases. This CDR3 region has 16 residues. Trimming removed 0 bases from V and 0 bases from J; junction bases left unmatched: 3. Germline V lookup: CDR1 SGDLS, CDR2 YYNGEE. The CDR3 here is CASSVGLAGDSYEQYF. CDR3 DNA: TGTGCCAGCAGCGTAGGTCTAGCGGGAGACTCCTACGAGCAGTACTTC.

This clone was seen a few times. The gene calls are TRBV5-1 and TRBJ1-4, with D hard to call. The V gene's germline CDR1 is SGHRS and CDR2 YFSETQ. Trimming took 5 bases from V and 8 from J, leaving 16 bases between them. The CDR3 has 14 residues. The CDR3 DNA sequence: TGCGCCAGCAGACTGGAAAGTCTCGGAGAAAAACTGTTTTTT. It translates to CASRLESLGEKLFF.

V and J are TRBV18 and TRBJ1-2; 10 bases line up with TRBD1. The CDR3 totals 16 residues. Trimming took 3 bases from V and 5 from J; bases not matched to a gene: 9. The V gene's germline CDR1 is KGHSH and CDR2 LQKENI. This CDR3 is CASSPPSTGGRYGYTF. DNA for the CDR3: TGTGCCAGCTCACCGCCCTCGACAGGGGGCAGGTATGGCTACACCTTC.

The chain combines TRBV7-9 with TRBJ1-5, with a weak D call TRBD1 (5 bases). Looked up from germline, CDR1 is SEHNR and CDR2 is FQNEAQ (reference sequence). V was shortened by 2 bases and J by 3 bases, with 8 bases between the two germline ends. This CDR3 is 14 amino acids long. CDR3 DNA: TGTGCCAGCAGCTTAACAGGCTCCAATCAGCCCCAGCATTTT. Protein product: CASSLTGSNQPQHF.

The CDR3 loop reads CASSPSQGVDEQYF. CDR3 sequence (DNA): TGTGCCAGCTCACCATCACAGGGGGTCGACGAGCAGTACTTC. The chain employs TRBV18 and TRBJ2-7; 8 positions match TRBD1. The CDR3 length is 14 residues. Germline-derived CDR1 and CDR2 are KGHSH and LQKENI. V dropped 2 bases and J dropped 5; count of bases not matched to a gene: 5. The full variable domain, in which reference TRBV18 and TRBJ2-7 provide the parts outside the CDR3, is NAGVMQNPRHLVRRRGQEARLRCSPMKGHSHVYWYRQLPEEGLKFMVYLQKENIIDESGMPKERFSAEFPKEGPSILRIQQVVRGDSAAYFCASSPSQGVDEQYFGPGTRLTVT.

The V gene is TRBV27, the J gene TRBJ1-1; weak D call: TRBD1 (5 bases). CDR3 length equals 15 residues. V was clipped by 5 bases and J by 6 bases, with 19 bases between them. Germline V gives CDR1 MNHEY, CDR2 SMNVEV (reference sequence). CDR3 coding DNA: TGTGCCAGCAGTCCGACACTCCTGGGGCGGCCTGAAGCTTTCTTT. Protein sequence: CASSPTLLGRPEAFF.

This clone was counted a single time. CDR3 loop: CASGAGSNQPQHF. CDR3 nucleotide sequence: TGTGCCAGTGGGGCAGGGTCCAATCAGCCCCAGCATTTT. The chain joins TRBV19 to TRBJ1-5, with a possible D match to TRBD1 (5 bases). Germline V gene lookup returns CDR1 LNHDA and CDR2 SQIVND (reference sequence). The CDR3 has 13 amino acids. V lost 8 bases and J 3 bases, leaving 11 bases between the germline ends.

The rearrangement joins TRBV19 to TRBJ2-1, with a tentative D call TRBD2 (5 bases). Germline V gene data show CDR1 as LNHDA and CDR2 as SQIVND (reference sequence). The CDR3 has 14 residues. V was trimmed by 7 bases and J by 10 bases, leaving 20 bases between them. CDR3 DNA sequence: TGTGCCAGTACCCTCCGGGAAGGGTCGGAAGAGCAGTTCTTC. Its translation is CASTLREGSEEQFF.

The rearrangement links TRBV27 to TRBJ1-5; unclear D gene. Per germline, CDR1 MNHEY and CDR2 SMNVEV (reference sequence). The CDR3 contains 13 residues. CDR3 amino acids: CASRAWGNQPQHF. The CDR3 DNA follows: TGTGCTTCCCGGGCCTGGGGCAATCAGCCCCAGCATTTT.

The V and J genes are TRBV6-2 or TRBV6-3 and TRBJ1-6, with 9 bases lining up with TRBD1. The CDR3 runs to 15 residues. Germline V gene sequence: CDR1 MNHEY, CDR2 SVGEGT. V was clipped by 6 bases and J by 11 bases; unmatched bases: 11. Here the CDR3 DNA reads TGTGCCAGCAGCATCGATGGGACAGGGCACCCACCCCTCCACTTT. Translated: CASSIDGTGHPPLHF.

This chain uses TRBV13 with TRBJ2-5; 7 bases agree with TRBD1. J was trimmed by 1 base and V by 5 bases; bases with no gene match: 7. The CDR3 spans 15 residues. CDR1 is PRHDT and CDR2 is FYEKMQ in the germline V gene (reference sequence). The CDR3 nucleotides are TGTGCCAGCAGCCCGACAGGGTTGGTCCAAGAGACCCAGTACTTC. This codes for CASSPTGLVQETQYF. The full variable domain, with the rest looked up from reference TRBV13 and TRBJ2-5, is AAGVIQSPRHLIKEKRETATLKCYPIPRHDTVYWYQQGPGQDPQFLISFYEKMQSDKGSIPDRFSAQQFSDYHSELNMSSLELGDSALYFCASSPTGLVQETQYFGPGTRLLVL.

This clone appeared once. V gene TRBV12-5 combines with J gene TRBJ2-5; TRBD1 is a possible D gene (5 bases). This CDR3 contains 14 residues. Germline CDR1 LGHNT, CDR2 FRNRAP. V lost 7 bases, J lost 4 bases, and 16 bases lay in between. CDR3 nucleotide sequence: TGTGCTAGTGCCCGAGACAGTAAAAGAGAGACCCAGTACTTC. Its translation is CASARDSKRETQYF.

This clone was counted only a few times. In DNA, the CDR3 is TGCGCCAGCAGCCAAGGGGTGGGTGACTATGGCTACACCTTC. This translates into CASSQGVGDYGYTF. The gene calls are TRBV4-1 and TRBJ1-2; D is unclear. This CDR3 has 14 residues. Trimming cost V 1 base and J 3 bases, with 9 bases left between them. Germline CDR1 reads MGHRA; CDR2 reads YSYEKL.

The CDR3 DNA reads as TGTGCCAGCAGTGATGGGCTAGCGGGAGGTCTGTACGAGCAGTACTTC. It codes for CASSDGLAGGLYEQYF. The J gene is TRBJ2-7, the V gene TRBV2; 11 nucleotides align to TRBD2. CDR3 length equals 16 residues. Trimming removed 3 bases from V and 4 bases from J; junction bases left unmatched: 8. CDR1 is SNHLY and CDR2 is FYNNEI in the germline V gene.

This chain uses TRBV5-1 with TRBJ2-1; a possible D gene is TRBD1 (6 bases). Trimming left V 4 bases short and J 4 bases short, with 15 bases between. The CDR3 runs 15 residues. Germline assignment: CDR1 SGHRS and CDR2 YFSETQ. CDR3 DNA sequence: TGCGCCAGCAGCCTGGACCTGGGGGCTTACAATGAGCAGTTCTTC. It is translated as CASSLDLGAYNEQFF.